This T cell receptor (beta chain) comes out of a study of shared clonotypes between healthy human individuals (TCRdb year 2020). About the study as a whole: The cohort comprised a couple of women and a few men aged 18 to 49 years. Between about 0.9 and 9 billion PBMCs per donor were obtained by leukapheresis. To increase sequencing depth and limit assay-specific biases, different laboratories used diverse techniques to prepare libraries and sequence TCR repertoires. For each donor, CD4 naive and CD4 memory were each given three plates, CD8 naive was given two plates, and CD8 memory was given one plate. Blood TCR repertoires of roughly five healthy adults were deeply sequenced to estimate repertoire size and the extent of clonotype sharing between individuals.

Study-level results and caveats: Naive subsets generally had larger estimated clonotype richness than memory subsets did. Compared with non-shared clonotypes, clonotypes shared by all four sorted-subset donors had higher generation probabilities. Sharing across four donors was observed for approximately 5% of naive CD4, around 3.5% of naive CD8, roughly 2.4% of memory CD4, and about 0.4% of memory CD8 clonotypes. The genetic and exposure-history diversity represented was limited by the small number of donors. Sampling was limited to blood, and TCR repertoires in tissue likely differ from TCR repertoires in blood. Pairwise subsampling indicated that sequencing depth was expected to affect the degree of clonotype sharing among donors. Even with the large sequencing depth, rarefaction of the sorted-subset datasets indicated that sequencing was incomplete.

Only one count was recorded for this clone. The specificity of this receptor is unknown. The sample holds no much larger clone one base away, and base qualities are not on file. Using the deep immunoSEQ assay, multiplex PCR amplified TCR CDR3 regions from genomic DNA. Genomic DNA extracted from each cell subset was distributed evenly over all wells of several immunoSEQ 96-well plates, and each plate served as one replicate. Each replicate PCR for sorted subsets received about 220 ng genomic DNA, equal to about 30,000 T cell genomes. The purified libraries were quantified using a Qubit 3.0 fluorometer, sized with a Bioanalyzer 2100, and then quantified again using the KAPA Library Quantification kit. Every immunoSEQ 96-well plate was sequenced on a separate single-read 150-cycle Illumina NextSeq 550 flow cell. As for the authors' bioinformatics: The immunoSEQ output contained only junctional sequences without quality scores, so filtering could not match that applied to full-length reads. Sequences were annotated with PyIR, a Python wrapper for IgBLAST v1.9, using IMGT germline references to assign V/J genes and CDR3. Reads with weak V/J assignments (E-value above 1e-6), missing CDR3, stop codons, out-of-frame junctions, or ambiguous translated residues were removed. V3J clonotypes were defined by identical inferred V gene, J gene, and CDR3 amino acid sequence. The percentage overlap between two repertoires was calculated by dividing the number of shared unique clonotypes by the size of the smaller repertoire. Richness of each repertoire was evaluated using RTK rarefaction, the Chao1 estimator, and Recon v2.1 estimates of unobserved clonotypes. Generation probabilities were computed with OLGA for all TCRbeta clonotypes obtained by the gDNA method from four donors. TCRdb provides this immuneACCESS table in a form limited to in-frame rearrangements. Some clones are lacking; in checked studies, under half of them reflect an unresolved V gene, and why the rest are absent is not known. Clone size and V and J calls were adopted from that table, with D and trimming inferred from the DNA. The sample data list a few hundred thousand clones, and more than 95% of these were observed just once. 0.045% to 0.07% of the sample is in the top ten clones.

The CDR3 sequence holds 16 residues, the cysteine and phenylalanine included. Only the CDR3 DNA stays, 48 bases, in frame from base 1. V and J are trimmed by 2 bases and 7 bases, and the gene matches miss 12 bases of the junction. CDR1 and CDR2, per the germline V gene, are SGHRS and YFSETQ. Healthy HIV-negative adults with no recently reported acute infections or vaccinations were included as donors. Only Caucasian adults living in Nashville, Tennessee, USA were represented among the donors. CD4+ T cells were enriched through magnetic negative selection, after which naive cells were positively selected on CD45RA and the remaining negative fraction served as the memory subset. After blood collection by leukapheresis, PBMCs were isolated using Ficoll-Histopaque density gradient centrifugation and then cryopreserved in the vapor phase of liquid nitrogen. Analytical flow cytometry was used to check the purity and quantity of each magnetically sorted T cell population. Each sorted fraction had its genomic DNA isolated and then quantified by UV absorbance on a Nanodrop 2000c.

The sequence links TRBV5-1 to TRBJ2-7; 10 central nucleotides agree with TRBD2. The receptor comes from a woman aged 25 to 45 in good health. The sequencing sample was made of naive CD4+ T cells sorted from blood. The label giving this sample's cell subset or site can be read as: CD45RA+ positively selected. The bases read TGCGCCAGCAGCTTAGGCCTAGCGGGAGTGTTGGGGGAGCAGTACTTC. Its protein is CASSLGLAGVLGEQYF. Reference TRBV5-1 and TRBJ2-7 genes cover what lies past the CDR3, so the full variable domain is KAGVTQTPRYLIKTRGQQVTLSCSPISGHRSVSWYQQTPGQGLQFLFEYFSETQRNKGNFPGRFSGRQFSNSRSEMNVSTLELGDSALYLCASSLGLAGVLGEQYFGPGTRLTVT.